This T cell receptor beta chain was profiled in a study of blood T cell dynamics during melanoma immunotherapy. Study background: Standard first-line treatment here was pembrolizumab or nivolumab plus ipilimumab in metastatic melanoma.

Clones were sequenced by immunoSEQ multiplex PCR, and TCRdb holds only the in-frame ones, with some missing. The sample lists about 7,100 clones; over 75% were seen once. Documented time point: week 3, after first cycle of checkpoint inhibitor. Samples come from before therapy and from week 3 after the first blockade cycle. Response was assessed by RECIST 1.1 at 12 weeks, except two rapid progressors. No patient had earlier systemic cancer treatment, concurrent immunosuppressants, or another active cancer. The receptor was isolated from a human donor with melanoma. This sample comprised blood, obtained from a patient treated with checkpoint blockade.

CDR3 residues: CASSVGAKGVKLFF. The DNA of the CDR3 is TGTGCCAGCAGCGTAGGAGCCAAGGGGGTAAAACTGTTTTTT. The V gene is TRBV9, the J gene TRBJ1-4; D perhaps matches TRBD1 (6 bases). CDR1 and CDR2 (germline): SGDLS, YYNGEE. The CDR3 loop spans 14 amino acids. V gave up 0 bases and J gave up 10 bases, with 13 bases separating them.